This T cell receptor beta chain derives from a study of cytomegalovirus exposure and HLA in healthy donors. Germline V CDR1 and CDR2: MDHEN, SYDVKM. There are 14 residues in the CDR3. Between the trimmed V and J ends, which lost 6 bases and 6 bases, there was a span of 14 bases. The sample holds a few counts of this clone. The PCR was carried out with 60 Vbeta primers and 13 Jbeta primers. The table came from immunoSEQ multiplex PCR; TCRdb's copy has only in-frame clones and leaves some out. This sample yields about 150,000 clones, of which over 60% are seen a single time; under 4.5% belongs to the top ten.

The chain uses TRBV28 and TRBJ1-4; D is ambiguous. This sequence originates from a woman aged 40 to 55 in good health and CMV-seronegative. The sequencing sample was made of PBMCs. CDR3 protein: CASSPVKRYEKLFF. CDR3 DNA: TGTGCCAGCAGCCCTGTTAAGCGATATGAAAAACTGTTTTTT.